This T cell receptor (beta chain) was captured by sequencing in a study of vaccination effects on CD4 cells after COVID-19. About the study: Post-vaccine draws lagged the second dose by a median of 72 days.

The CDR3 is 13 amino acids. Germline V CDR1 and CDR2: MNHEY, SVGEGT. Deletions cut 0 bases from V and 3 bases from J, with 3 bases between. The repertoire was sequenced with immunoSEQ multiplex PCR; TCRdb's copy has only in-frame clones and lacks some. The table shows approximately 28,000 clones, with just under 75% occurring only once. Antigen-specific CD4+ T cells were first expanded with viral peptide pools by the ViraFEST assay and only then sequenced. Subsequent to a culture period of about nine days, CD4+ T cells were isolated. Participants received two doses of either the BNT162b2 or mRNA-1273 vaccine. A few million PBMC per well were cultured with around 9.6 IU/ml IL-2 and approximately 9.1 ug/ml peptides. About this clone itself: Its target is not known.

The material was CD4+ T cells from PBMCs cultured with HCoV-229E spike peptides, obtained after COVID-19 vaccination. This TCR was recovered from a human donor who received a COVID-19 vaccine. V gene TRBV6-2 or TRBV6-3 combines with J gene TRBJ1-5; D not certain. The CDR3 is CASSYSFNQPQHF. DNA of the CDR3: TGTGCCAGCAGTTACTCTTTCAATCAGCCCCAGCATTTT.